Listed below are T cell receptor beta chains from one sample, sequenced in a study of cytomegalovirus exposure and HLA in healthy donors. Using immunoSEQ multiplex PCR, the repertoire was profiled, and TCRdb retains in-frame clones only, with some absent. The sample contains about 37,000 clones, 70% to 85% of which appear only once. Material for sequencing was PBMCs. The receptors originated from a man aged 25 to 45 in good health and CMV-seronegative. CDR3s include the opening cysteine and the closing phenylalanine or tryptophan. The D gene is left open where the match is weak. Expanded clones get a size class; other rows say once, few or many, or leave the size out.

v_call	clone_size	d_call	j_call	cdr3_nt	cdr3_aa
TRBV14	-	-	TRBJ2-7	TGTGCCAGCAGCCACCAGGCAACCTACGAGCAGTACTTC	CASSHQATYEQYF
TRBV7-6	-	TRBD2	TRBJ2-5	TGTGCCAGCAGCCGGGCGGGGGGCAGGGAAGAGACCCAGTACTTC	CASSRAGGREETQYF
TRBV10-1	-	TRBD2	TRBJ2-1	TGCGCCAGCAGTGAGGGGATGGCGGGAGGACTCAATAATGAGCAGTTCTTC	CASSEGMAGGLNNEQFF
TRBV5-4	few	TRBD2	TRBJ2-7	TGTGCCAGCAGCGCACTATCACGGGAGGGCCACTACGAGCAGTACTTC	CASSALSREGHYEQYF
TRBV30	-	TRBD1	TRBJ2-2	TGTGCCTGGAGGCAGGGGGTCGGCACCGGGGAGCTGTTTTTT	CAWRQGVGTGELFF
TRBV21-1	-	-	TRBJ2-2	TGTGCCAGCAGCACCGGGACTCTCTACACCGGGGAGCTGTTTTTT	CASSTGTLYTGELFF
TRBV7-3	-	TRBD2	TRBJ2-2	TGTGCCAGCAGGCTCCCGGGACAGGGGTCAGGACTAGCGGGGGGTAACACCGGGGAGCTGTTTTTT	CASRLPGQGSGLAGGNTGELFF
TRBV18	-	-	TRBJ2-7	TGTGCCAGCTCACCACCGAGCGGCGGAACCTACGAGCAGTACTTC	CASSPPSGGTYEQYF
TRBV7-9	-	-	TRBJ2-7	TGTGCCAGCAGCTTGGCGGCGGGGAAAGACTACGAGCAGTACTTC	CASSLAAGKDYEQYF
TRBV19	-	TRBD2	TRBJ2-1	TGTGCCAGTAACAGCGGGAGGGGGACAGACAATGAGCAGTTCTTC	CASNSGRGTDNEQFF
TRBV11-1	once	TRBD1	TRBJ2-3	TGTGCCAGCAGCCCAAGAACCGGGACAGGGGACACAGATACGCAGTATTTT	CASSPRTGTGDTDTQYF
TRBV6-1	-	-	TRBJ2-3	TGTGCCAGCAGTGAAGCCAGGGTCGGCACAGATACGCAGTATTTT	CASSEARVGTDTQYF
TRBV5-6	-	-	TRBJ2-6	TGTGCCAGCAGATTAAGCAGCGCTGGGGCCAACGTCCTGACTTTC	CASRLSSAGANVLTF
TRBV7-9	few	TRBD1	TRBJ2-5	TGTGCCAGCAGTCAATTTGCCGGGACAGGGGAATTTCTCTGGGGGACCCAGTACTTC	CASSQFAGTGEFLWGTQYF
TRBV7-2	-	TRBD1	TRBJ1-6	TGTGCCAGCAGCTCACAGGGGTACCTTTCGTCACCCCTCCACTTT	CASSSQGYLSSPLHF
TRBV5-1	few	-	TRBJ1-4	TGCGCCAGCAGCTTGGGAATACCGCGTAATGAAAAACTGTTTTTT	CASSLGIPRNEKLFF
TRBV21-1	-	-	TRBJ2-4	TGTGCCAGCAGCATGACAGTAGCCAAAAACATTCAGTACTTC	CASSMTVAKNIQYF